Detailed here is one TCR beta chain. Its antigen is currently not known. No base qualities exist here, and no much larger clone lies one base off it. The data belong to a study of blood T cell repertoires in COVID-19 (dated by TCRdb to the early 2020s). In the study overall: Samples from collaborators originated in the United States, Italy and Spain and spanned both the acute and convalescent phases of COVID-19. The material from the prospective study consisted of cDNA or gDNA derived from T cells, B-cell-depleted T cells, or PBMCs. The dataset comprised deeply sampled blood TCRbeta repertoires from subjects exposed to, actively infected with, or recovered from COVID-19. The repertoires were released in a freely available public database meant as a resource for research on the immune response to SARS-CoV-2. The samples were drawn from two sources: the first 160 participants of the ongoing ImmuneRACE study, and approximately 1,300 subjects contributed by 6 global collaborators. Sample metadata almost always included a de-identified subject ID, COVID-19 status, age in years and sex. Where available, HLA class I and class II types were obtained from metadata supplied by the sample provider rather than from assay-based typing.

Study-level results and caveats: Clinical and demographic metadata were provided uncurated, with the amount varying by source and participant.

Each collaborating institution followed its own protocols to collect whole blood in K2EDTA tubes. For TCRbeta analysis, collaborator samples were shipped as frozen whole blood, as isolated PBMCs, or as DNA extracted from either sample type. Germline trimming amounts to 5 bases on V and 6 bases on J, with 9 as the count of junction bases outside the gene matches. CDR1 and CDR2 are drawn from the germline V gene (reference sequence): SEHNR, FQNEAQ. There are 15 amino acids in the CDR3, from cysteine to phenylalanine inclusive. CDR3 DNA only is kept here, 45 bases in frame from base 1. TCRbeta CDR3 regions were amplified from genomic DNA by means of the immunoSEQ Assay, a bias-controlled multiplex PCR. The source study handled its data this way. The number of nucleated cells in each sample was estimated by amplification of reference gene primers within the assay. To quantify the absolute abundance of each unique TCRbeta CDR3 rearrangement, sequence reads were collapsed and filtered. For each sample, productive Simpson clonality was calculated by taking the square root of Simpson's diversity index across productive rearrangements. Imported from immuneACCESS, the table was reduced by TCRdb to in-frame sequences with V and J called. These copies leave out some clones; in studies compared against another copy, an unresolved V gene accounts for under half, and the cause of the remainder is not known. The DNA gave D and trimming, while V, J and clone size come from that table. The sample table holds around 77,000 clones, of which less than 95% were seen once. 4.5% to 5.5% of the sample is taken by the ten largest.

The sequence was obtained from an older woman with active COVID-19. The chain joins TRBV7-9 to TRBJ2-1; 8 bases in the junction line up with TRBD1. Sequencing was carried out using peripheral blood. This receptor has the CDR3 CASSPPGQAGNEQFF. The nucleotides read TGTGCCAGCAGCCCCCCGGGACAGGCGGGCAATGAGCAGTTCTTC.